The 10 T cell receptor beta chains reported below all come from one sample, sequenced in a study of T cell responses to AZD1222 COVID-19 vaccine. Profiling relied on immunoSEQ multiplex PCR, and the TCRdb table lists in-frame clones only, not all of them. Counted here are 75,000 to 95,000 clones, around 90% occurring once; the ten biggest clones make up about 5.7%. The source was peripheral blood, collected 28 days after the second AZD1222 dose. All receptors derive from an adult who received the AZD1222 COVID-19 vaccine.

On this clone: Relative to the germline gene, one junction end is altered; a read error may explain this. V gene TRBV7-7 combines with J gene TRBJ2-6, with TRBD1 identical over 9 bases. From germline, CDR1 is SSHAT and CDR2 FNYEAQ (reference sequence). The CDR3 loop spans 20 amino acids. CDR3 in DNA: TGTGCTAGCAGCTCCCGGGGCCCCGGGACAGGGAGCGTTGGGGCCAACGTCCTGACTTTC. This sequence encodes CASSSRGPGTGSVGANVLTF.

This clone was recorded only once. Relative to the germline gene, one junction end is altered; a read error may explain this. Other nucleotide sequences in the sample specify the same CDR3. The chain links TRBV10-3 to TRBJ2-7, with 8 bases aligning to TRBD1. CDR1 and CDR2 from the germline V gene are ENHRY and SYGVKD. The CDR3 length is 14 residues. As DNA, the CDR3 is TGTGCTATCAGTGAGGAGGACAGGGCTTACGAGCAGTACTTC. This sequence encodes CAISEEDRAYEQYF.

This chain links TRBV7-2 with TRBJ2-7; D remains ambiguous. V gave up 1 base and J gave up 9 bases, with 16 bases separating them. This CDR3 has 14 amino acids. In germline, CDR1 is SGHTA, CDR2 FQGNSA. As DNA, the CDR3 is TGTGCCAGCAGCTTAGGTCCTCCCAGAAGTGGGCAGTACTTC. Its protein is CASSLGPPRSGQYF.

J is TRBJ1-5 and V is TRBV29-1; possible D gene TRBD1, 6 bases. Trimming cost V 4 bases and J 0 bases, with 7 bases left between them. This CDR3 contains 13 residues. Germline CDR1 reads SQVTM; CDR2 reads ANQGSEA. CDR3 in amino acids: CSVGTVSNQPQHF. The DNA for the CDR3 is TGCAGCGTTGGGACAGTTAGCAATCAGCCCCAGCATTTT.

The rearrangement links TRBV5-1 to TRBJ2-5, with D perhaps matching TRBD2 (5 bases). V lost 2 bases to trimming and J lost 2 bases, with 16 bases between them. This CDR3 has 16 amino acids. Germline lookup yields CDR1 SGHRS and CDR2 YFSETQ. This CDR3 reads CASSFSLGATQETQYF. In DNA, the CDR3 is TGCGCCAGCAGCTTCAGTTTGGGAGCAACTCAAGAGACCCAGTACTTC. The complete variable domain, with remaining parts taken from reference TRBV5-1 and TRBJ2-5, reads KAGVTQTPRYLIKTRGQQVTLSCSPISGHRSVSWYQQTPGQGLQFLFEYFSETQRNKGNFPGRFSGRQFSNSRSEMNVSTLELGDSALYLCASSFSLGATQETQYFGPGTRLLVL.

This rearrangement joins TRBV3-1 (or the pseudogene TRBV3-2) to TRBJ2-1; TRBD1 matches 9 bases. Trimming at V came to 2 bases and at J to 4 bases, leaving 3 bases not matched to a gene. The CDR3 totals 15 residues. Per germline, CDR1 LGHDT and CDR2 YNNKEL (reference sequence). CDR3 bases: TGTGCCAGCAGCCAAACGGGACAGGGATACAATGAGCAGTTCTTC. This codes for CASSQTGQGYNEQFF.

The chain couples TRBV2 to TRBJ2-7; the D is unclear. This CDR3 is 15 amino acids long. The germline V and J ends were trimmed by 4 bases and 0 bases, with 13 bases remaining between them. The germline V gene has CDR1 SNHLY and CDR2 FYNNEI. CDR3: CASSAQFSSSYEQYF. CDR3 nucleotides: TGTGCCAGCAGTGCCCAGTTTTCTAGCTCCTACGAGCAGTACTTC.

This chain uses TRBV9 with TRBJ2-3; TRBD2 is a possible D gene (5 bases). Trimming stripped 0 bases from V and 0 bases from J, with 8 bases between. Germline V gene sequence: CDR1 SGDLS, CDR2 YYNGEE. CDR3 size: 15 residues. The CDR3 sequence: CASSVAGFSTDTQYF. The CDR3 DNA reads as TGTGCCAGCAGCGTAGCGGGGTTTAGCACAGATACGCAGTATTTT.

This clone came up a few times. This chain joins TRBV7-3 and TRBJ2-5; no clear D. V shed 2 bases and J shed 5 bases, with 24 bases lying between them. Germline assignment: CDR1 SGHTA and CDR2 FQGTGA. The CDR3 is 18 residues long. The CDR3: CASSLGYSTGPGRETQYF. DNA for the CDR3: TGTGCCAGCAGCTTAGGATACTCCACGGGCCCGGGTCGGGAGACCCAGTACTTC.

J is TRBJ1-2 and V is TRBV29-1; tentative D call: TRBD1 (5 bases). From germline, CDR1 is SQVTM and CDR2 ANQGSEA. CDR3 length equals 13 residues. V dropped 6 bases and J dropped 5 bases, with 16 bases sitting between them. CDR3 region: CSVMGGTDYGYTF. CDR3 bases: TGCAGCGTGATGGGCGGGACGGATTATGGCTACACCTTC.